This T cell receptor beta chain originates from a study of beta chain features in type 1 diabetes. Study findings and constraints: Within each of all four CD4+ subsets, Type 1 diabetes patients had TCRB CDR3s that were moderately but significantly shorter. It was among patients, rather than healthy donors, that naive, central memory and Treg TCRB repertoires appeared more similar. Cells with high TCR expression could be over-represented when cDNA is sequenced.

This clone was seen once. What it binds is unknown. Germline and junction disagree at one end, which may indicate a read error. Expressed TCRB transcripts were sequenced after all isolated RNA was converted to cDNA. Sequencing was performed with immunoSEQ multiplex PCR; in TCRdb, only in-frame clones are kept and a portion is missing. The sample comprises around 70,000 clones, 49% of which are singletons, and 0.7% rests with the top ten. This receptor was obtained from a man aged 25-45 years with type 1 diabetes. The specimen was central memory CD4+ T cells from blood.

DNA of the CDR3: TGTGTCATCAGTGATCGCGGGGGGTCTCAAGAGACCCAGTACTTC. It codes for CVISDRGGSQETQYF. The chain couples TRBV10-3 to TRBJ2-5; TRBD2 aligns across 8 bases. From germline, CDR1 is ENHRY and CDR2 SYGVKD. This CDR3 region has 15 residues.